Listed here are 21 T cell receptor beta chains from one sample, sequenced in a study of CD8 T cells in Susac syndrome. RNA, at about 0.5 to 1 ug, was reverse transcribed with random hexamers. MiXCR, run by TCRdb on the immunoSEQ multiplex PCR reads, gives a single entry per CDR3 protein. The table shows almost 450,000 distinct CDR3 sequences, with more than 80% occurring only once. The sample was CD8+ T cells from PBMCs. These receptors were obtained from a human donor with multiple sclerosis.

V gene TRBV13 combines with J gene TRBJ2-7, with D unclear. The germline V and J ends were trimmed by 0 bases and 4 bases, with 4 bases remaining between them. Germline assignment: CDR1 PRHDT and CDR2 FYEKMQ (reference sequence). CDR3 size: 12 residues. The CDR3 sequence is CASSLGMYEQYF. The CDR3 coding sequence is TGTGCCAGCAGCTTAGGGATGTACGAGCAGTACTTC.

The V call is TRBV6-5, the J call TRBJ1-1; D unclear. The V end was cut by 6 bases, the J end by 0 bases, with 14 bases between. This CDR3 spans 15 amino acids. Germline lookup yields CDR1 MNHEY and CDR2 SVGAGI. The CDR3 loop reads CASSTLTGLNTEAFF. The CDR3 nucleotides read TGTGCCAGCAGCACTCTTACTGGATTGAACACTGAAGCTTTCTTT.

The J gene is TRBJ1-2, the V gene TRBV5-1; TRBD1 agrees at 10 bases. Germline values: CDR1 SGHRS, CDR2 YFSETQ. There are 14 residues in the CDR3. V shed 4 bases and J 6 bases; nucleotides not matched to a gene: 6. The CDR3 DNA reads TGCGCCAGCAGCATCAGACAGGGGGCGGATGGCTACACCTTC. Translation: CASSIRQGADGYTF.

With respect to this clonotype: Germline and junction disagree at one end, which may indicate a read error. The J gene is TRBJ2-7, the V gene TRBV5-6, with D perhaps TRBD2 (6 bases). CDR1 is SGHDT and CDR2 is YYEEEE in the germline V gene. This CDR3 has 14 amino acids. For the CDR3, the DNA is TGTGCCAGCAGGGTACGGGACTCCTGGTTCTCCATCTCCTTC. Translated: CASRVRDSWFSISF. Full variable domain (missing parts from reference TRBV5-6 and TRBJ2-7): DAGVTQSPTHLIKTRGQQVTLRCSPKSGHDTVSWYQQALGQGPQFIFQYYEEEERQRGNFPDRFSGHQFPNYSSELNVNALLLGDSALYLCASRVRDSWFSISFGPGTRLTVT.

J is TRBJ2-5 and V is TRBV6-1; the match to TRBD1 covers 9 bases. V shed 6 bases and J 2 bases; nucleotides not matched to a gene: 7. The CDR3 length is 15 residues. Germline CDR1 MNHNS, CDR2 SASEGT. This CDR3 is CASRPTGGWQETQYF. CDR3 bases: TGTGCCAGCAGACCTACAGGGGGCTGGCAAGAGACCCAGTACTTC.

V gene TRBV7-9 combines with J gene TRBJ2-1; D gene unclear. The germline CDR1 and CDR2 sequences are SEHNR and FQNEAQ (reference sequence). The CDR3 loop spans 14 amino acids. Between the trimmed V and J ends, which lost 5 bases and 0 bases, there was a span of 8 bases. Here the CDR3 DNA reads TGTGCCAGCAGCCTCCATAGCTCCTACAATGAGCAGTTCTTC. This codes for CASSLHSSYNEQFF.

The chain joins TRBV20-1 to TRBJ2-3; 9 bases are shared with TRBD2. The CDR3 is 15 amino acids. With V trimmed by 7 bases and J by 5 bases, 13 bases remained unmatched. Per the germline V gene, CDR1 is DFQATT and CDR2 is SNEGSKA (reference sequence). The CDR3 nucleotides are TGCAGTGTCCCGAGGGTAGCGGGAGCGAGAGATACGCAGTATTTT. Translation gives CSVPRVAGARDTQYF.

This chain joins TRBV5-1 and TRBJ2-5; D unresolved. CDR3 length: 15 residues. V lost 4 bases and J lost 0, with 13 bases in between. The germline V gene encodes CDR1 SGHRS and CDR2 YFSETQ. The CDR3 region is CASSAATQYQETQYF. CDR3 sequence (DNA): TGCGCCAGCAGCGCGGCGACACAGTACCAAGAGACCCAGTACTTC.

For the CDR3, the DNA is TGTGCCAGCAGTTCGTTACAATCGGTGATAGCGGCGGGGGAGACCCAGTACTTC. This gives the protein CASSSLQSVIAAGETQYF. This rearrangement joins TRBV12-3 or TRBV12-4 to TRBJ2-5, with D possibly matching TRBD2 (6 bases). The CDR3 spans 18 residues. V gave up 4 bases and J gave up 5 bases, with 26 bases separating them.

This clonotype was detected once. CDR3 sequence: CASSEYERGGTDTQYF. CDR3 nucleotides: TGTGCCAGCAGTGAATATGAACGGGGCGGCACAGATACGCAGTATTTT. The chain has TRBV25-1 and TRBJ2-3, with D perhaps given as TRBD1 or TRBD2 (5 bases each). V lost 0 bases and J 1 base, leaving 11 bases between the germline ends. Germline assignment: CDR1 MGHDK and CDR2 SYGVNS. The CDR3 runs 16 residues.

This chain uses TRBV19 with TRBJ2-1, with 14 bases aligning to TRBD2. The trim removed 1 base at V and 9 bases at J, leaving 5 bases unmatched. Germline CDR1 LNHDA, CDR2 SQIVND (reference sequence). The length of the CDR3 is 16 residues. The CDR3 DNA sequence: TGTGCCAGTAGTATAGGACTAGCGGGGGGGCCTGGTGAGCAGTTCTTC. Translated: CASSIGLAGGPGEQFF.

V gene TRBV27 combines with J gene TRBJ1-5; the match to TRBD1 covers 7 bases. CDR1 is MNHEY and CDR2 is SMNVEV in the germline V gene (reference sequence). V lost 8 bases and J lost 3; bases outside the gene matches: 7. This CDR3 has 14 amino acids. The CDR3 protein is CASSQGGPNQPQHF. The CDR3 DNA reads TGTGCCAGCTCTCAGGGGGGGCCCAATCAGCCCCAGCATTTT.

Only a few counts were recorded for this clonotype. The CDR3 reads CASSPTGGDYEQYF. In nucleotides, the CDR3 is TGTGCCAGTAGTCCGACAGGGGGAGACTACGAGCAGTACTTC. The chain is built from TRBV19 and TRBJ2-7; 9 bases are shared with TRBD1. Germline V gene data show CDR1 as LNHDA and CDR2 as SQIVND (reference sequence). The CDR3 consists of 14 residues. V lost 5 bases, J lost 3 bases, and 5 bases stayed unmatched.

This clonotype was recorded once. The genes are TRBV12-3 or TRBV12-4 and TRBJ1-4; D possibly corresponds to TRBD1 (6 bases). V lost 5 bases, J lost 7 bases, and 14 bases lay in between. The CDR3 is 14 amino acids. Here the CDR3 reads CASSNRDTFEKLFF. The CDR3 DNA reads TGTGCCAGCAGTAACCGGGACACCTTTGAAAAACTGTTTTTT.

This rearrangement joins TRBV7-3 to TRBJ1-1; 8 bases line up with TRBD1. Germline CDR1 SGHTA, CDR2 FQGTGA. The CDR3 length is 15 residues. With V trimmed by 4 bases and J by 0 bases, 4 bases remained unmatched. The CDR3 region has the DNA TGTGCCAGCAGCTCCTCACAGGGGGTGAACACTGAAGCTTTCTTT. Its protein is CASSSSQGVNTEAFF. Using reference TRBV7-3 and TRBJ1-1 for the parts outside the CDR3, the full variable domain is GAGVSQTPSNKVTEKGKYVELRCDPISGHTALYWYRQSLGQGPEFLIYFQGTGAADDSGLPNDRFFAVRPEGSVSTLKIQRTERGDSAVYLCASSSSQGVNTEAFFGQGTRLTVV.

CDR3 protein: CASSITGQGLYGYTF. CDR3 nucleotides: TGTGCCAGTAGCATTACAGGACAGGGGCTCTATGGCTACACCTTC. The chain uses TRBV19 and TRBJ1-2; 9 bases line up with TRBD1. This CDR3 contains 15 residues. Germline CDR1 and CDR2: LNHDA and SQIVND (reference sequence). J lost 4 bases, V lost 6 bases, and 9 bases had no gene match.

This rearrangement joins TRBV2 to TRBJ1-1, with no clear D. Germline CDR1 is SNHLY and CDR2 is FYNNEI. The CDR3 length is 13 residues. Trimming shortened V by 4 bases and J by 1 base, and 7 bases separated the two germline ends. The DNA of the CDR3 is TGTGCCAGCAGTGGAGGCTGGAACACTGAAGCTTTCTTT. Amino acids: CASSGGWNTEAFF.

V gene TRBV5-1 combines with J gene TRBJ2-7, with D perhaps matching TRBD1 (5 bases). V lost 3 bases and J 8 bases, leaving 9 bases between the germline ends. The CDR3 loop spans 11 amino acids. In germline, CDR1 is SGHRS, CDR2 YFSETQ. CDR3 in DNA: TGCGCCAGCAGCTGGCAGGGCCAGCAGTACTTC. It encodes CASSWQGQQYF. Complete variable domain (other parts from reference TRBV5-1 and TRBJ2-7): KAGVTQTPRYLIKTRGQQVTLSCSPISGHRSVSWYQQTPGQGLQFLFEYFSETQRNKGNFPGRFSGRQFSNSRSEMNVSTLELGDSALYLCASSWQGQQYFGPGTRLTVT.

This chain connects TRBV6-1 to TRBJ1-2; 7 bases fit TRBD1. The V segment lost 4 bases and the J segment 6 bases; nucleotides outside the gene matches: 17. This CDR3 has 17 amino acids. Germline-derived CDR1 and CDR2 are MNHNS and SASEGT. The CDR3 DNA follows: TGTGCCAGCAGTGTGGTCAGGGGGGCAACTGTTGGGGATGGCTACACCTTC. Translation gives CASSVVRGATVGDGYTF.

The CDR3 spells CASSHPYGGTSAYDTEAFF. The CDR3, as DNA: TGTGCCAGCAGCCACCCTTACGGGGGAACGTCAGCATATGACACTGAAGCTTTCTTT. The chain links TRBV7-8 to TRBJ1-1; possible D gene TRBD1, 5 bases. The length of the CDR3 is 19 residues. V lost 5 bases to trimming and J lost 3 bases, with 28 bases between them. CDR1 and CDR2 from the germline V gene are SGHVS and FQNEAQ.

The rearrangement links TRBV25-1 to TRBJ2-2, with D maybe TRBD2 (7 bases). V lost 8 bases and J 2 bases, leaving 15 bases between the germline ends. The length of the CDR3 is 15 residues. Germline V gene data show CDR1 as MGHDK and CDR2 as SYGVNS. The CDR3 nucleotides are TGTGCCAGCCAAGGGGGGGAAAGCAACACCGGGGAGCTGTTTTTT. Translated: CASQGGESNTGELFF.